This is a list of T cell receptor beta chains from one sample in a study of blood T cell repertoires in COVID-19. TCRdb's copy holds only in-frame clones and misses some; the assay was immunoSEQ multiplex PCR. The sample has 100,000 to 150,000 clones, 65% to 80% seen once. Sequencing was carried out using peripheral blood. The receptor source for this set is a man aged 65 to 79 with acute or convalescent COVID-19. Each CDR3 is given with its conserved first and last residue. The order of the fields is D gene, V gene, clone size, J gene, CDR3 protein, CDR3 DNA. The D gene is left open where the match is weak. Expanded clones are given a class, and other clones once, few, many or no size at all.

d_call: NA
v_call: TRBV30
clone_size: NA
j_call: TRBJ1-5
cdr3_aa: CAWSSPYGTFPPQHF
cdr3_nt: TGTGCCTGGAGTTCCCCTTACGGGACATTCCCGCCCCAGCATTTT

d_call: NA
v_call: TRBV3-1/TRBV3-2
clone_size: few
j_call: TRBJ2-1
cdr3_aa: CASTRKGGNEQFF
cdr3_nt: TGTGCCAGCACCCGTAAAGGGGGCAATGAGCAGTTCTTC

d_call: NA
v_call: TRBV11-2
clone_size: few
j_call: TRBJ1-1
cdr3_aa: CASSLQGMNTEAFF
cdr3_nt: TGTGCCAGCAGCTTACAGGGGATGAACACTGAAGCTTTCTTT

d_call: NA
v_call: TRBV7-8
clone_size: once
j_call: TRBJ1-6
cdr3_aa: CASGTINSPLHF
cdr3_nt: TGTGCCTCCGGGACAATAAATTCACCCCTCCACTTT

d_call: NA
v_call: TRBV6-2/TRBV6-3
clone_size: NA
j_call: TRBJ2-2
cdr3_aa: CASSYSSVSPGGELFF
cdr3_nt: TGTGCCAGCAGTTACTCGTCGGTCTCCCCCGGCGGGGAGCTGTTTTTT

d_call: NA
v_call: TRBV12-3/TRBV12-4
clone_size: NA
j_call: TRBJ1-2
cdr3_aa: CASSPDPRRGYTF
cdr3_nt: TGTGCCAGCAGTCCCGACCCGCGGCGGGGCTACACCTTC

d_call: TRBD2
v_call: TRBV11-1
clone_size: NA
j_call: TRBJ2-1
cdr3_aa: CASSGTSPKQFF
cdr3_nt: TGTGCCAGCAGCGGGACTAGTCCAAAGCAGTTCTTC

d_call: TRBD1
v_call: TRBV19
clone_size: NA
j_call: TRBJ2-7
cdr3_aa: CASRPGQALSEQYF
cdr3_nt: TGTGCCAGTAGGCCGGGACAGGCCCTGAGTGAGCAGTACTTC

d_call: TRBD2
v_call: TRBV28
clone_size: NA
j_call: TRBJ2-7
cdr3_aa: CASKGLAIPYEQYF
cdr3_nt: TGTGCCAGCAAGGGACTAGCGATCCCCTACGAGCAGTACTTC

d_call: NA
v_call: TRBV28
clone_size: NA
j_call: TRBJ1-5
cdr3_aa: CASSVGGDSSNQPQHF
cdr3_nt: TGTGCCAGCAGCGTGGGAGGGGACTCTAGCAATCAGCCCCAGCATTTT

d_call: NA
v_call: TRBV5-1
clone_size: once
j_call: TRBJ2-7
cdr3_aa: CASSLGPRGSASYEQYF
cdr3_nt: TGCGCCAGCAGCTTGGGGCCAAGGGGCTCAGCAAGCTACGAGCAGTACTTC

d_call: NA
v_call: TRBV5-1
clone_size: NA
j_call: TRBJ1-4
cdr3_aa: CASSNLTGGLEKLFF
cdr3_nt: TGCGCCAGCAGCAACCTGACAGGAGGTTTGGAAAAACTGTTTTTT

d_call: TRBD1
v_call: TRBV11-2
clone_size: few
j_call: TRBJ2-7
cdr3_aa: CASSLDRDYEQYF
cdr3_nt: TGTGCCAGCAGCCTGGACAGGGACTACGAGCAGTACTTC

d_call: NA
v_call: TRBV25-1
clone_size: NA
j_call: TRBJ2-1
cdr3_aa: CASSEYRTLAHRDEQFF
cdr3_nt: TGTGCCAGCAGTGAATATAGAACCCTGGCTCACCGGGATGAGCAGTTCTTC

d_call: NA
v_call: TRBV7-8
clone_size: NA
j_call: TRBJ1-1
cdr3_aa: CASSFIGSRWANTEAFF
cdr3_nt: TGTGCCAGCAGCTTTATTGGGAGTCGGTGGGCGAACACTGAAGCTTTCTTT